The 9 T cell receptor beta chains below all came from one sample that was sequenced in a study of blood T cell repertoires in COVID-19. The protocol was immunoSEQ multiplex PCR, while the TCRdb copy is restricted to in-frame clones and leaves out a portion. The sample includes approximately 200,000 clones, 80% to 85% of them seen just once. Sequences were obtained from peripheral blood. The origin of the receptors is a woman aged 55 to 70 who had recovered from COVID-19.

This chain connects TRBV7-3 to TRBJ2-3, with 9 bases aligning to TRBD2. Trimming took 5 bases from V and 4 from J; bases not matched to a gene: 16. CDR1 and CDR2 from the germline V gene are SGHTA and FQGTGA. The CDR3 contains 18 residues. The CDR3 DNA is TGTGCCAGCAGCCCAGGCGTGCGCTTCGGACTAGCGTCAGATACGCAGTATTTT. Translated: CASSPGVRFGLASDTQYF.

A single count supports this clone. The rearrangement uses TRBV3-1 (or the pseudogene TRBV3-2) and TRBJ2-3; 13 bases map to TRBD2. CDR1 is LGHDT and CDR2 is YNNKEL in the germline V gene (reference sequence). The CDR3 loop spans 15 amino acids. J was trimmed by 6 bases and V by 4 bases; bases with no gene match: 4. The CDR3 loop is CASSRGLAGTDTQYF. CDR3 coding DNA: TGTGCCAGCAGCCGGGGACTAGCGGGGACCGATACGCAGTATTTT.

The chain has TRBV6-5 and TRBJ1-3, with 7 bases that match TRBD1. The germline CDR1 and CDR2 sequences are MNHEY and SVGAGI. The V gene end was trimmed by 6 bases and the J gene end by 0 bases; junction bases not matched to a gene: 2. This CDR3 has 14 amino acids. The CDR3 bases are TGTGCCAGCAGGACAGGGAGCTCTGGAAACACCATATATTTT. This translates into CASRTGSSGNTIYF.

This clone occurred once. The chain carries TRBV18 and TRBJ2-7; possibly TRBD1 for D (7 bases). This CDR3 comprises 13 residues. In germline, CDR1 is KGHSH, CDR2 LQKENI. The germline V and J ends were trimmed by 3 bases and 5 bases, with 11 bases remaining between them. The CDR3 coding sequence is TGTGCCAGCTCACCGGACAGGAGGGACGAGCAGTACTTC. Amino acid sequence: CASSPDRRDEQYF. Using reference TRBV18 and TRBJ2-7 for the parts outside the CDR3, the full variable domain is NAGVMQNPRHLVRRRGQEARLRCSPMKGHSHVYWYRQLPEEGLKFMVYLQKENIIDESGMPKERFSAEFPKEGPSILRIQQVVRGDSAAYFCASSPDRRDEQYFGPGTRLTVT.

The chain uses TRBV18 and TRBJ2-1, with a possible D match to TRBD2 (5 bases). Trimming cost V 6 bases and J 7 bases, with 7 bases left between them. This CDR3 spans 11 amino acids. Germline CDR1 reads KGHSH; CDR2 reads LQKENI. The CDR3 bases are TGTGCCAGCTCGCCGGGGAATGAGCAGTTCTTC. Encoded protein: CASSPGNEQFF.

The chain carries TRBV27 and TRBJ2-3; 8 bases are shared with TRBD1. The V gene's germline CDR1 is MNHEY and CDR2 SMNVEV (reference sequence). This CDR3 is built from 13 residues. The trim removed 6 bases at V and 5 bases at J, leaving 4 bases unmatched. The CDR3 coding sequence is TGTGCCAGCAGCCCTACAGGGGGAGATACGCAGTATTTT. It encodes CASSPTGGDTQYF.

This rearrangement joins TRBV19 to TRBJ1-5; the match to TRBD1 covers 7 bases. Germline V CDR1 and CDR2: LNHDA, SQIVND (reference sequence). The CDR3 covers 16 residues. The ends lost 7 bases at V and 2 bases at J; junction bases unmatched: 11. CDR3 loop: CASNHRGGLGNQPQHF. CDR3 coding DNA: TGTGCCAGTAACCACAGGGGTGGGTTGGGCAATCAGCCCCAGCATTTT.

CDR3 nucleotides: TGTGCCAGCAGTGAAGGGCAGGGGGCGAGTAATGAGCAGTTCTTC. It yields the protein CASSEGQGASNEQFF. V and J are TRBV2 and TRBJ2-1; 8 bases align to TRBD1. J gave up 7 bases and V 1 base, and 6 bases lay outside the gene matches. Germline V gene lookup returns CDR1 SNHLY and CDR2 FYNNEI. The CDR3 is 15 amino acids.

The chain employs TRBV3-1 (or the pseudogene TRBV3-2) and TRBJ2-3, with 16 nucleotides matching TRBD2. There are 20 residues in the CDR3. The V and J ends lost 0 bases and 0 bases, in that order; junction bases with no gene match: 6. The germline gives CDR1 LGHDT, CDR2 YNNKEL (reference sequence). CDR3 sequence: CASSQDLGLAGGESTDTQYF. Here the CDR3 DNA reads TGTGCCAGCAGCCAAGATTTGGGACTAGCGGGGGGGGAAAGCACAGATACGCAGTATTTT.